Below, 12 T cell receptor beta chains from the same sample are listed, as sequenced in a study of blood T cells in healthy people across ages. For the second PCR, which ran for about 7 to 11 cycles, a sample-barcoded 5' primer and a J-beta primer mix were used. Each CDR3 protein is one row after TCRdb ran MiXCR on the 5' RACE reads. The profile covers approximately 1.5 million distinct CDR3 sequences, with roughly 43% appearing a single time and more than 4% taken by the ten largest. The sample was blood. The receptors stem from a woman in her late teens or twenties in good health.

The chain uses TRBV5-8 and TRBJ1-5; D may be TRBD1 (5 bases). Trimming stripped 1 base from V and 2 bases from J, with 16 bases between. Germline loops: CDR1 SGHTS, CDR2 YDEGEE. The CDR3 totals 17 residues. The CDR3 nucleotides read TGTGCCAGCAGCTTGTTGTTGGGAGGGGTGCGCAATCAGCCCCAGCATTTT. This sequence encodes CASSLLLGGVRNQPQHF.

The V and J genes are TRBV5-1 and TRBJ2-7; no reliable D call. Germline V gene lookup returns CDR1 SGHRS and CDR2 YFSETQ. V was trimmed by 1 base and J by 7 bases, leaving 12 bases between them. The length of the CDR3 is 13 residues. CDR3 region: CASSLRADNEQYF. In DNA form, the CDR3 reads TGCGCCAGCAGCTTGAGGGCAGACAATGAGCAGTACTTC. Full variable domain (rest looked up from reference TRBV5-1 and TRBJ2-7): KAGVTQTPRYLIKTRGQQVTLSCSPISGHRSVSWYQQTPGQGLQFLFEYFSETQRNKGNFPGRFSGRQFSNSRSEMNVSTLELGDSALYLCASSLRADNEQYFGPGTRLTVT.

This chain links TRBV5-1 with TRBJ2-5, with 7 bases identical to TRBD1. Losses at the gene ends were 6 bases for V and 0 bases for J; bases not matched to a gene: 8. CDR3 length equals 15 residues. CDR1 SGHRS and CDR2 YFSETQ come from the germline V gene. The CDR3 protein is CASKATGTDQETQYF. The DNA for the CDR3 is TGCGCCAGCAAGGCGACCGGGACAGACCAAGAGACCCAGTACTTC.

As DNA, the CDR3 is TGTGCCAGCAGCTTTGCAGGACAGGGGGGGACTGAAGCTTTCTTT. Translating it yields CASSFAGQGGTEAFF. The chain links TRBV7-9 to TRBJ1-1; TRBD1 aligns across 10 bases. Trimming cost V 3 bases and J 5 bases; bases outside gene matches: 6. CDR1 is SEHNR and CDR2 is FQNEAQ in the germline V gene (reference sequence). The length of the CDR3 is 15 residues.

The chain links TRBV28 to TRBJ1-2, with D maybe TRBD1 (5 bases). The germline V and J ends were trimmed by 8 bases and 8 bases, with 15 bases remaining between them. This CDR3 comprises 12 residues. Germline CDR1 MDHEN, CDR2 SYDVKM. CDR3 sequence reads: CASRLQGWGYTF. The CDR3 DNA is TGTGCCAGCCGTCTCCAGGGATGGGGCTACACCTTC.

In this sample, this clonotype turned up a few times. J is TRBJ2-7 and V is TRBV7-2, with 7 positions matching TRBD1. Germline V lookup: CDR1 SGHTA, CDR2 FQGNSA. This CDR3 has 14 residues. The ends lost 6 bases at V and 3 bases at J; junction bases unmatched: 8. The CDR3 DNA reads as TGTGCCAGCAGTAAACAGGGGAATTACTACGAGCAGTACTTC. Its translation is CASSKQGNYYEQYF.

This sequence joins TRBV3-1 and TRBJ1-2; the D is unclear. The germline V gene has CDR1 LGHDT and CDR2 YNNKEL (reference sequence). The CDR3 has 16 amino acids. The V gene lost 0 bases and the J gene lost 4 bases, with 15 bases spanning the gap. The CDR3 nucleotides read TGTGCCAGCAGCCAAGATCGACATTCCGGCGGCTATGGCTACACCTTC. Translation: CASSQDRHSGGYGYTF. Together with reference TRBV3-1 and TRBJ1-2, the CDR3 gives the full variable domain: DTAVSQTPKYLVTQMGNDKSIKCEQNLGHDTMYWYKQDSKKFLKIMFSYNNKELIINETVPNRFSPKSPDKAHLNLHINSLELGDSAVYFCASSQDRHSGGYGYTFGSGTRLTVV.

The rearrangement uses TRBV6-6 and TRBJ2-2; the match to TRBD1 covers 11 bases. CDR3 length: 16 residues. V lost 2 bases to trimming and J lost 3 bases; unmatched junction nucleotides: 2. Germline V lookup: CDR1 MNHNY, CDR2 SVGAGI (reference sequence). The CDR3 DNA follows: TGTGCCAGCAGTTACCGGGGACAGGGGGACACCGGGGAGCTGTTTTTT. Its translation is CASSYRGQGDTGELFF.

This chain uses TRBV12-3 or TRBV12-4 with TRBJ1-2; TRBD1 matches at 7 bases. The CDR3 extends over 15 amino acids. Trimming took 0 bases from V and 3 from J; bases not matched to a gene: 4. In nucleotides, the CDR3 is TGTGCCAGCAGTTTAGCTGGGACAGATGACTATGGCTACACCTTC. It encodes CASSLAGTDDYGYTF.

The chain links TRBV6-5 to TRBJ2-7, with 12 bases identical to TRBD2. The CDR3 has 15 amino acids. Trimming removed 4 bases from V and 9 bases from J; junction bases left unmatched: 10. Germline CDR1 reads MNHEY; CDR2 reads SVGAGI. CDR3 amino acids: CASSFPGLAGMRQYF. The CDR3 region has the DNA TGTGCCAGCAGTTTTCCAGGACTAGCGGGAATGCGGCAGTACTTC.

This chain joins TRBV7-6 and TRBJ2-3; 7 bases align to TRBD1. With V trimmed by 5 bases and J by 1 base, 3 bases remained unmatched. This CDR3 comprises 14 residues. Germline V lookup: CDR1 SGHVS, CDR2 FNYEAQ. The CDR3 here is CASSKTGGTDTQYF. CDR3 nucleotide sequence: TGTGCCAGCAGCAAAACAGGGGGCACAGATACGCAGTATTTT.

The J gene is TRBJ1-5, the V gene TRBV4-1; D not resolved. Germline V gene data show CDR1 as MGHRA and CDR2 as YSYEKL. The CDR3 has 15 residues. V lost 0 bases to trimming and J lost 0 bases, with 6 bases between them. The CDR3 DNA reads TGCGCCAGCAGCCAAGAAAATGATAGCAATCAGCCCCAGCATTTT. Translated: CASSQENDSNQPQHF.